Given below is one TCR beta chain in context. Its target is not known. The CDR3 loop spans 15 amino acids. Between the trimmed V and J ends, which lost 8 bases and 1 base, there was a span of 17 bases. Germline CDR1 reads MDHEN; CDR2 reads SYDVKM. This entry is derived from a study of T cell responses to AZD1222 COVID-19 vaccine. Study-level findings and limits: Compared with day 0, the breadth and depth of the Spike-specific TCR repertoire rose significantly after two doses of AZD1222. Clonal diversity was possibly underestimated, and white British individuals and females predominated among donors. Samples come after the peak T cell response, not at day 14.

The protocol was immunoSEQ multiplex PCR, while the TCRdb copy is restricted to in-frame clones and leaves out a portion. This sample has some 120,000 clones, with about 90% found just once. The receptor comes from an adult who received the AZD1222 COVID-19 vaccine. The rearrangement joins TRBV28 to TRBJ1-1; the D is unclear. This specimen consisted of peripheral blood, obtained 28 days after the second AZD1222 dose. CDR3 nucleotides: TGTGCCAGCTACGCGGGCGGGGATTCGAACACTGAAGCTTTCTTT. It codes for CASYAGGDSNTEAFF.